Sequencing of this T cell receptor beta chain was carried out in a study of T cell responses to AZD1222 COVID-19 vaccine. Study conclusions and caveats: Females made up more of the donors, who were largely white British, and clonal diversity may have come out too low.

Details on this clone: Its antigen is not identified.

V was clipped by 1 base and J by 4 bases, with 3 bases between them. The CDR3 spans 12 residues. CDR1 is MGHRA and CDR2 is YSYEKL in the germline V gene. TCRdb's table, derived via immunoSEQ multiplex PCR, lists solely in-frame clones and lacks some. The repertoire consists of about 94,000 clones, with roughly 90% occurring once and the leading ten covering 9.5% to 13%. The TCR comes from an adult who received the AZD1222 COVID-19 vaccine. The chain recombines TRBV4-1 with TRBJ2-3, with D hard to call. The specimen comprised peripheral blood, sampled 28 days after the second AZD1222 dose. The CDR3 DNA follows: TGCGCCAGCAGCCAAGGCTCAGATACGCAGTATTTT. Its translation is CASSQGSDTQYF.